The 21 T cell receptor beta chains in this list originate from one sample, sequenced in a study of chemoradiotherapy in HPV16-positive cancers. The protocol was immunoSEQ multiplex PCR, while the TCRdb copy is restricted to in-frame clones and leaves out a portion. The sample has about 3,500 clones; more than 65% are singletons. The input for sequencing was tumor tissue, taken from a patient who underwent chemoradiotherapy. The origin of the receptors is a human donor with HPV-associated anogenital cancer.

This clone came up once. CDR3 nucleotide sequence: TGTGCCAGCAGCTCCGCAATGCCGGGACAGGGGGTCAATGAGCAGTTCTTC. It yields the protein CASSSAMPGQGVNEQFF. The V gene is TRBV7-3, the J gene TRBJ2-1; TRBD1 matches at 11 bases. Unmatched junction bases numbered 11, after V lost 4 bases and J lost 6 bases. The CDR3 has 17 residues. The germline V gene has CDR1 SGHTA and CDR2 FQGTGA.

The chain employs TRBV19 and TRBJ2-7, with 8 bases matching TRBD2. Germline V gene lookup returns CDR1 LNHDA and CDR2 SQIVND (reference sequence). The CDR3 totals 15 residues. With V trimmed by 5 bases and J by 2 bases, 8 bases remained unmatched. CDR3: CASSPGGGKPYEQYF. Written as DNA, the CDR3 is TGTGCCAGTAGTCCGGGGGGGGGAAAGCCCTACGAGCAGTACTTC.

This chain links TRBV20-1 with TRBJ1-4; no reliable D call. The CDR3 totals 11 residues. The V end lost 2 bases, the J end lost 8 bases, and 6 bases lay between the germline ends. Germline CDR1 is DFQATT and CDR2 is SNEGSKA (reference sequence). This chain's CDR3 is CSARTQEKLFF. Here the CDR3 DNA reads TGCAGTGCTAGAACCCAGGAAAAACTGTTTTTT.

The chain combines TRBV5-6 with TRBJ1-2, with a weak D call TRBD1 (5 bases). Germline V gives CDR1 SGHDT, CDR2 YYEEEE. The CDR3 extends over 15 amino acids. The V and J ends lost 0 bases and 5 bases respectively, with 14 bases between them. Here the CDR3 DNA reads TGTGCCAGCAGCTTGGCAGGGAGATGGGAGTATGGCTACACCTTC. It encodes CASSLAGRWEYGYTF.

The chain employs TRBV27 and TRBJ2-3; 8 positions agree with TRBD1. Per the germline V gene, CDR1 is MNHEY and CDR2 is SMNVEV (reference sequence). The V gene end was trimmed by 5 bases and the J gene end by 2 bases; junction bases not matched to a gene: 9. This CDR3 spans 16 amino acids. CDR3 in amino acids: CASSPWTGSFTDTQYF. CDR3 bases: TGTGCCAGCAGTCCATGGACAGGGTCTTTCACAGATACGCAGTATTTT.

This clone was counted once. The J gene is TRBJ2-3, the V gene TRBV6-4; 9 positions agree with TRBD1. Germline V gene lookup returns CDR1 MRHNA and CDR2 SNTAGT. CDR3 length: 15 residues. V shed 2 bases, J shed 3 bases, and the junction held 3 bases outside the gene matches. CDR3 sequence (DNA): TGTGCCAGCAGTGACGGGACAGGGAGTACAGATACGCAGTATTTT. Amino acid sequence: CASSDGTGSTDTQYF.

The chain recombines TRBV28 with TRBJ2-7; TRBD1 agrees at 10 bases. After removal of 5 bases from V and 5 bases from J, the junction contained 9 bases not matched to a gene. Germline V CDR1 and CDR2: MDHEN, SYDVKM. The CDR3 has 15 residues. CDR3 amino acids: CASSGGGQGTHEQYF. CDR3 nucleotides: TGTGCCAGCAGTGGGGGGGGACAGGGGACCCACGAGCAGTACTTC.

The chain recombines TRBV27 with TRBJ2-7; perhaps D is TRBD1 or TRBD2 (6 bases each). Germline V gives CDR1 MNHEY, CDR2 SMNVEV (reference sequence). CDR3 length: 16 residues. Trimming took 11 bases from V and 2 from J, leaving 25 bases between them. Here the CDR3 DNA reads TGTGCCGGGGGCCCGTCCTACCGGGACTTTACCTACGAGCAGTACTTC. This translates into CAGGPSYRDFTYEQYF.

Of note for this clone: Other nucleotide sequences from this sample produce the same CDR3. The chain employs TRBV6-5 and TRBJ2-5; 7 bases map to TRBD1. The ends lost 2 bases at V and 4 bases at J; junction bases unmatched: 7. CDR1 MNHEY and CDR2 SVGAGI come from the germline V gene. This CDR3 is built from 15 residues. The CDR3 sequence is CASSYTGTEGETQYF. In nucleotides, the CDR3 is TGTGCCAGCAGTTACACCGGGACAGAAGGAGAGACCCAGTACTTC.

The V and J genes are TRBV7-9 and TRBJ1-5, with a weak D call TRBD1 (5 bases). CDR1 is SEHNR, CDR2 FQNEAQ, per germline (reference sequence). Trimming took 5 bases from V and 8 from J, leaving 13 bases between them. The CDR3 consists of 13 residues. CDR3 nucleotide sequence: TGTGCCAGCAGCAGGGGTGGAAATGAGCCCCAGCATTTT. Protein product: CASSRGGNEPQHF.

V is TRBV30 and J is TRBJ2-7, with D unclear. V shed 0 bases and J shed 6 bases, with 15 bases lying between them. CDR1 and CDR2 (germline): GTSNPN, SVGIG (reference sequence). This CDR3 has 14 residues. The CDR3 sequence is CAWSVLTRSGEQYF. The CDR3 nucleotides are TGTGCCTGGAGTGTATTGACCCGTAGTGGCGAGCAGTACTTC.

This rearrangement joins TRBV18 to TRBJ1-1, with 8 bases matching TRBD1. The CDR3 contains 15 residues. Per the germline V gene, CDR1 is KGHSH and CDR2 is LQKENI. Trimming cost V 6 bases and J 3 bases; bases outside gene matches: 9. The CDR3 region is CASSQDRDGYTEAFF. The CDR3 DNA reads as TGTGCCAGCTCCCAGGACAGGGATGGGTACACTGAAGCTTTCTTT.

The CDR3 sequence is CAGLPGQGENTIYF. The CDR3 DNA follows: TGTGCCGGTCTACCGGGACAGGGTGAAAACACCATATATTTT. The V gene is TRBV7-6, the J gene TRBJ1-3, with TRBD1 matching 9 bases. The length of the CDR3 is 14 residues. Germline V gives CDR1 SGHVS, CDR2 FNYEAQ. With V trimmed by 11 bases and J by 6 bases, 11 bases remained unmatched.

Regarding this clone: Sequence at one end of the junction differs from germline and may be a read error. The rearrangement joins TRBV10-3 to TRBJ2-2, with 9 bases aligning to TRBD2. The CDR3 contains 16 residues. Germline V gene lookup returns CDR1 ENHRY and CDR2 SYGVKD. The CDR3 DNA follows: TGTGCCATCCGTGAGCGGGGGGCGGAAAACACCGGGGAGCTGTTTTTT. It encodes CAIRERGAENTGELFF.

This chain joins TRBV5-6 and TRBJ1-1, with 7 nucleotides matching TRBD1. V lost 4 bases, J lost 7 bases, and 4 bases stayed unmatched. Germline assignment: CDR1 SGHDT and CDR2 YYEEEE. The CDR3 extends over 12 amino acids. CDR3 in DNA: TGTGCCAGCAGCGACAGGGTGTTTGAAGCTTTCTTT. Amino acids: CASSDRVFEAFF.

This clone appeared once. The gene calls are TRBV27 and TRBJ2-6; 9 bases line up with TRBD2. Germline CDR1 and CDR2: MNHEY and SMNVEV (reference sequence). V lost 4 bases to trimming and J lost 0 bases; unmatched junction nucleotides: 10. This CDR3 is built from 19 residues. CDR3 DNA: TGTGCCAGCAGTTCCCCAGCGGGAGGTTTACTCTCTGGGGCCAACGTCCTGACTTTC. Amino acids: CASSSPAGGLLSGANVLTF.

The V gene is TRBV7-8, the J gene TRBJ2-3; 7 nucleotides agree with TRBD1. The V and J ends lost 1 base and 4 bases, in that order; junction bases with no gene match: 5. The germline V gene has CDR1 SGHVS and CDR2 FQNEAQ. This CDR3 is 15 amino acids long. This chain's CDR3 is CASSLGGTEADTQYF. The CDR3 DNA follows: TGTGCCAGCAGCTTAGGAGGGACAGAGGCAGATACGCAGTATTTT.

CDR3 residues: CASSSPGTSGYNEQFF. CDR3 sequence (DNA): TGTGCCAGCAGCTCCCCCGGGACTAGCGGGTACAATGAGCAGTTCTTC. The rearrangement uses TRBV5-6 and TRBJ2-1; 12 bases agree with TRBD2. CDR1 SGHDT and CDR2 YYEEEE come from the germline V gene. V shed 3 bases, J shed 4 bases, and the junction held 5 bases outside the gene matches. The CDR3 is 16 residues long.

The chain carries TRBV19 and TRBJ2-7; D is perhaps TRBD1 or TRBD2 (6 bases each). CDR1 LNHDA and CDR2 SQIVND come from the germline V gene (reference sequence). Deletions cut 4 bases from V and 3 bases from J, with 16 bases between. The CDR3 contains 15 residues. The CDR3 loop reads CASSTILGGGYEQYF. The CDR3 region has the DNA TGTGCCAGTAGTACCATCCTAGGGGGAGGCTACGAGCAGTACTTC.

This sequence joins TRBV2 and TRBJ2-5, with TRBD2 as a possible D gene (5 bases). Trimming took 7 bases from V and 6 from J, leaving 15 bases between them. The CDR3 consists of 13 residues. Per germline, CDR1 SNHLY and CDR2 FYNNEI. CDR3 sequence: CASIKGSDQTQYF. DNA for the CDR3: TGTGCCAGCATAAAGGGTAGCGATCAGACCCAGTACTTC.

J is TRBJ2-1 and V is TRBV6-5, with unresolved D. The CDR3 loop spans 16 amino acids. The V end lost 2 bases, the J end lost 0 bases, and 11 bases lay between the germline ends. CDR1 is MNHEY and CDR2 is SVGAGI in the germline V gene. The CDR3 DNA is TGTGCCAGCAGTTACCGCAGGCCCAGCTCCTACAATGAGCAGTTCTTC. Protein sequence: CASSYRRPSSYNEQFF.